This TCR beta chain is from a study of blood T cell repertoires in COVID-19 (dated by TCRdb to 2018 to 2020). Study-level background: Collaborator samples came from the United States, Italy and Spain and covered acute and convalescent phases of COVID-19. The material from the prospective study consisted of cDNA or gDNA derived from T cells, B-cell-depleted T cells, or PBMCs. The dataset comprised deeply sampled blood TCRbeta repertoires from subjects exposed to, actively infected with, or recovered from COVID-19. A freely available public database, intended as a resource for researchers studying the immune response to SARS-CoV-2, is where the repertoires were released. Samples were obtained from the ongoing ImmuneRACE study (first 160 participants) and from 1,254 subjects provided by 6 global collaborators. A de-identified subject ID, COVID-19 status, age in years and sex were almost always included in the sample metadata. Where available, HLA class I and class II types were taken from metadata supplied by the sample provider and were not determined by assay-based typing.

Whole blood was collected in K2EDTA tubes by collaborating institutions according to the institutions' own protocols. For TCRbeta analysis, collaborators shipped samples as frozen whole blood, isolated PBMCs, or DNA extracted from either of those sample types. TCRbeta CDR3 regions were amplified from genomic DNA by means of the immunoSEQ Assay, a bias-controlled multiplex PCR. From the authors' description of their analysis: Nucleated cell counts per sample were estimated from amplification of reference gene primers within the assay. Sequence reads were collapsed and filtered to measure the absolute abundance of every unique TCRbeta CDR3 rearrangement. Productive Simpson clonality was computed per sample as the square root of Simpson's diversity index over productive rearrangements. TCRdb holds this immuneACCESS table with in-frame rearrangements only. Some clones are missing; in checked studies, unresolved V genes explain under half, and the rest has no known cause. V and J calls and clone size are given by that table; D and trimming were obtained from the DNA. Counted in this sample were under 55,000 clones; about four fifths of them appeared once. The ten largest make up roughly an eighth of the sample.

Worth noting for this clone: It has no known antigen specificity. It has no much larger one-base neighbor in the sample; base qualities were not kept.

Unmatched junction bases come to 7, with V trimmed by 3 bases and J by 0 bases. Per the germline V gene (reference sequence), GTSNPN is the CDR1 and SVGIG is the CDR2. The CDR3 spans 16 residues, from the cysteine through the phenylalanine. Solely the CDR3 DNA is kept, with 48 bases framed from the first base. Results the study describes overall, beyond this receptor: Clinical and demographic metadata were provided uncurated, with the amount varying by source and participant.

The sequence came from a human donor in a cohort sampled during active COVID-19. The material sequenced was peripheral blood. This sequence uses TRBV30 and TRBJ1-3; 8 bases in between match TRBD1. The CDR3 here reads CAWSRQGAGSGNTIYF. The DNA sequence is as follows: TGTGCCTGGAGCCGGCAGGGGGCCGGCTCTGGAAACACCATATATTTT.